This note documents a single TCR beta chain sequence. Its antigen is unidentified. Every one of the patients relapsed after autologous stem cell transplantation (brentuximab vedotin exposure was variable). Best responses were complete response, partial response or progressive disease. This sample is drawn from a study of PD-1 blockade in classical Hodgkin lymphoma. Whole-study findings and limits: The causes of the repertoire differences, possibly disease activity or prior therapy, remain undefined. Complete responders possessed baseline diversity comparable to newly diagnosed patients. Newly diagnosed patients reportedly had lower baseline TCR diversity than healthy donors.

Clones were sequenced by immunoSEQ multiplex PCR, and TCRdb holds only the in-frame ones, with some missing. The sample yields around 21,000 clones, over 65% seen once. Germline CDR1 and CDR2: MNHNY and SVGAGI (reference sequence). V was clipped by 6 bases and J by 3 bases, with 9 bases between them. The CDR3 loop spans 13 amino acids. The sample here was peripheral blood mononuclear cells (PBMCs), taken at baseline. The chain combines TRBV6-6 with TRBJ1-5; D is ambiguous. The clonotype was recovered from a human donor with classical Hodgkin lymphoma. CDR3 DNA sequence: TGTGCCAGCAGCCTGGGCTTCAATCAGCCCCAGCATTTT. Its translation is CASSLGFNQPQHF.